Here is one T cell receptor (beta chain) with its context. This entry is derived from a study of human thymus T cells. Each of the donors was a healthy Finnish infant who was undergoing open corrective cardiac surgery for congenital heart defects. TCRdb's table, derived via immunoSEQ multiplex PCR, lists solely in-frame clones and lacks some. The sample shows about 43,000 clones, 95% of them seen only once. This TCR was sampled from a girl under three years old with a congenital heart defect but otherwise immunologically healthy. The sample consisted of blood.

CDR3 sequence (DNA): TGCGCCAGCAGCTTGGCCTGGGGCCAGTTCTATGAGCAGTTCTTC. Translating gives CASSLAWGQFYEQFF. The chain has TRBV5-1 and TRBJ2-1; a weak D match, TRBD1 (5 bases). Germline-derived CDR1 and CDR2 are SGHRS and YFSETQ. The CDR3 has 15 residues. Trimming pared 0 bases from V and 8 bases from J, leaving 15 bases between.